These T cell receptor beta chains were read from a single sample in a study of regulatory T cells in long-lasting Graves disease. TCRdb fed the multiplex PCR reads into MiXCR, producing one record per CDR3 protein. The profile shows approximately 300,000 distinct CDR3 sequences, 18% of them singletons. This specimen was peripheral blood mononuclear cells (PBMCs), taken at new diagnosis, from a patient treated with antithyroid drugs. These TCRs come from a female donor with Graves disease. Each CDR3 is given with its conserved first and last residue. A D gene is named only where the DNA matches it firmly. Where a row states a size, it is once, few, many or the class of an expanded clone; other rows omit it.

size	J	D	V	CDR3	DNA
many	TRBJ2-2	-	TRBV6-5	CASSYSGTGSYTGELFF	TGTGCCAGCAGTTACTCGGGAACAGGGTCTTACACCGGGGAGCTGTTTTTT
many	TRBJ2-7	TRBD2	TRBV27	CASSFEAGGYREQYF	TGTGCCAGCAGTTTTGAAGCGGGAGGGTACCGAGAGCAGTACTTC
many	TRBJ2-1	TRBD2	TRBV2	CASSVTSGSINEQFF	TGTGCCAGCAGTGTGACTAGCGGGTCTATCAATGAGCAGTTCTTC
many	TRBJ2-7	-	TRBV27	CASSSGSSGEQYF	TGTGCCAGCAGTAGCGGGTCCTCGGGTGAGCAGTACTTC
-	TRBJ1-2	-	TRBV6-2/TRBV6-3	CASSLGEGSNYGYTF	TGTGCCAGCAGTCTAGGGGAGGGCAGTAACTATGGCTACACCTTC
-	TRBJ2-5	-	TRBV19	CASSTRGETQYF	TGTGCCAGTAGTACAAGGGGGGAGACCCAGTACTTC
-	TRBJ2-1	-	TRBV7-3	CASSLSSLPNEQFF	TGTGCCAGCAGCTTAAGCAGCCTACCCAATGAGCAGTTCTTC
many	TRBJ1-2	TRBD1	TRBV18	CASSYGTGDGYTF	TGTGCCAGCTCATACGGGACAGGGGATGGCTACACCTTC
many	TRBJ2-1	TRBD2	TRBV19	CASTSGLAGGFSYNEQFF	TGTGCCAGTACCTCAGGACTAGCGGGAGGTTTCTCCTACAATGAGCAGTTCTTC
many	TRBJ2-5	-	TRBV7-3	CASSSQVQETQYF	TGTGCCAGCAGCTCCCAGGTTCAAGAGACCCAGTACTTC
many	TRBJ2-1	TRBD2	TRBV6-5	CASSYEGLAANEQFF	TGTGCCAGCAGTTACGAAGGACTAGCGGCCAATGAGCAGTTCTTC
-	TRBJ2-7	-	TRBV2	CASNGRYPGDSSYEQYF	TGTGCCAGCAACGGCCGCTACCCTGGGGATAGCAGCTACGAGCAGTACTTC
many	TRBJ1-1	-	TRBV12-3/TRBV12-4	CASSLIGAGTEAFF	TGTGCCAGCAGTTTAATCGGTGCGGGCACTGAAGCTTTCTTT
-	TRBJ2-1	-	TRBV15	CATSLAQGDNEQFF	TGTGCCACCAGTCTGGCACAGGGAGACAATGAGCAGTTCTTC
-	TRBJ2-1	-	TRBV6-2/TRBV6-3	CASSYSSWSSYNEQFF	TGTGCCAGCAGTTACTCGTCCTGGAGCTCCTACAATGAGCAGTTCTTC
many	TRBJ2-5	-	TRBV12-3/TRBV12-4	CASSRTPAETQYF	TGTGCCAGCAGCCGGACCCCCGCGGAGACCCAGTACTTC
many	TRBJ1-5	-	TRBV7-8	CASSQRRAANQPQHF	TGTGCCAGCAGCCAGAGGCGGGCGGCGAATCAGCCCCAGCATTTT
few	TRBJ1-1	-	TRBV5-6	CASSLVSGYEAFF	TGTGCCAGCAGCTTGGTTTCGGGTTATGAAGCTTTCTTT
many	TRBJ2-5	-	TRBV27	CASSLDPRGLGQETQYF	TGTGCCAGCAGTTTAGATCCCCGGGGGCTTGGCCAAGAGACCCAGTACTTC
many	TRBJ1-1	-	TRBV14	CASSQDSKLNTEAFF	TGTGCCAGCAGCCAAGATAGTAAGCTGAACACTGAAGCTTTCTTT
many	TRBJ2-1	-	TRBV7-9	CASSLGGGANEQFF	TGTGCCAGCAGCTTAGGTGGGGGGGCTAATGAGCAGTTCTTC
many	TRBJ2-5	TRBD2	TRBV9	CASSRGLAGGQETQYF	TGTGCCAGCAGCAGGGGACTAGCGGGAGGGCAAGAGACCCAGTACTTC
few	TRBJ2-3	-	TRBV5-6	CASSYREDTQYF	TGTGCCAGCAGTTACCGGGAGGATACGCAGTATTTT
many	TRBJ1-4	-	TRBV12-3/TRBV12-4	CASSLRPNEKLFF	TGTGCCAGCAGTTTACGGCCCAATGAAAAACTGTTTTTT
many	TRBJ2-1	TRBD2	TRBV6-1	CASRSLIGSGRHEQFF	TGTGCCAGCAGATCCTTGATTGGGAGCGGGAGGCATGAGCAGTTCTTC
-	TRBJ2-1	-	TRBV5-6	CASHPVASTGEQFF	TGTGCCAGCCATCCGGTGGCCTCGACAGGTGAGCAGTTCTTC
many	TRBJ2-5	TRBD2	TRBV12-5	CASGLLSTSGRAFGETQYF	TGTGCTAGTGGTTTGCTCTCGACTAGCGGGAGGGCCTTTGGGGAGACCCAGTACTTC
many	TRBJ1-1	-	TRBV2	CASSNLRWTEAFF	TGTGCCAGCTCGAATTTAAGGTGGACTGAAGCTTTCTTT
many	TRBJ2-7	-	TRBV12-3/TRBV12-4	CASQMTSYYEQYF	TGTGCCAGCCAAATGACTTCTTACTACGAGCAGTACTTC
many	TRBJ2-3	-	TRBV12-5	CASALGRTITDTQYF	TGTGCTAGTGCCCTGGGACGGACCATCACAGATACGCAGTATTTT
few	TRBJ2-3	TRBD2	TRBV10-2	CASSGTGTSGLDTQYF	TGCGCCAGCAGTGGCACCGGGACTAGCGGCCTAGATACGCAGTATTTT
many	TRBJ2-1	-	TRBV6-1	CASRPRDLGYNEQFF	TGTGCCAGCAGACCCCGGGACCTGGGTTACAATGAGCAGTTCTTC
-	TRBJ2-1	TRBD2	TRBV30	CAWSGLAGGWQFF	TGTGCCTGGAGTGGACTAGCGGGAGGATGGCAGTTCTTC
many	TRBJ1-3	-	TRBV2	CASIGKDGNTIYF	TGTGCCAGCATAGGTAAAGATGGAAACACCATATATTTT
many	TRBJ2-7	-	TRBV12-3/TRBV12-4	CASSWRAYEQYF	TGTGCCAGCAGTTGGAGAGCCTACGAGCAGTACTTC
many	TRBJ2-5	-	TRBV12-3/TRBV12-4	CASSLQPPETQYF	TGTGCCAGCAGTCTCCAACCCCCAGAGACCCAGTACTTC
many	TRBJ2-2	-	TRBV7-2	CASGVGSNTGELFF	TGTGCCAGCGGGGTCGGGAGTAATACCGGGGAGCTGTTTTTT
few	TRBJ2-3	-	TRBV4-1	CASSQGGGHTQYF	TGCGCCAGCAGCCAAGGGGGCGGGCATACGCAGTATTTT
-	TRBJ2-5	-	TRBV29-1	CSVSISETQYF	TGCAGCGTTTCCATATCAGAGACCCAGTACTTC
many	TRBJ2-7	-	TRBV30	CAWTTDRFYEQYF	TGTGCCTGGACTACGGACAGATTCTACGAGCAGTACTTC
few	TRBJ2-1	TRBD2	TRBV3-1	CASSPASGRAPNEQFF	TGTGCCAGCAGCCCCGCTAGCGGGAGGGCCCCCAATGAGCAGTTCTTC
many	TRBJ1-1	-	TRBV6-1	CASSAQTVMNTEAFF	TGTGCCAGCAGTGCCCAGACAGTGATGAACACTGAAGCTTTCTTT
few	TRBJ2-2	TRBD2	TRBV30	CAWSVRGDGELFF	TGTGCCTGGAGTGTCCGGGGGGACGGGGAGCTGTTTTTT
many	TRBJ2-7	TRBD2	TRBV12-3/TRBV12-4	CASSRTSLVEQYF	TGTGCCAGCAGCAGGACTAGCCTCGTGGAGCAGTACTTC
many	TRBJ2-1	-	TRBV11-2	CASSLMGPWQFF	TGTGCCAGCAGCTTAATGGGCCCTTGGCAGTTCTTC
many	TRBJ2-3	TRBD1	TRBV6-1	CASSPGQGIADTQYF	TGTGCCAGCAGCCCCGGACAGGGGATAGCAGATACGCAGTATTTT
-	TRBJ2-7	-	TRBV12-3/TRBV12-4	CASRRLSSYEQYF	TGTGCCAGCCGCCGACTGAGCTCCTACGAGCAGTACTTC
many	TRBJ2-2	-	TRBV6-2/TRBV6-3	CASSYDTGELFF	TGTGCCAGCAGTTACGACACCGGGGAGCTGTTTTTT
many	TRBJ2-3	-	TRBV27	CASLASDQSTDTQYF	TGTGCCAGCCTGGCTAGCGATCAGAGCACAGATACGCAGTATTTT
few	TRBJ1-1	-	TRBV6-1	CASSEVPGAEAFF	TGTGCCAGCAGTGAAGTCCCAGGGGCTGAAGCTTTCTTT